This TCR beta chain was sequenced during a study of T cell clonotyping in hematopoietic cell transplantation. As regards this clone: Antigen specificity is unknown.

This table comes from immunoSEQ multiplex PCR, and its TCRdb copy is limited to in-frame clones, with some not included. In the table there are some 14,000 clones, 94% of which are singletons. Notes on the study in general: Broader posttransplant TCR repertoire diversity was predicted by graft donor and pretransplant recipient Inverse Simpson Index values. No sorting was done, leaving CD4 and CD8 contributions mixed.

The CDR3 is 13 residues long. Trimming cost V 4 bases and J 4 bases; bases outside gene matches: 3. CDR1 and CDR2 (germline): SGDLS, YYNGEE. Sequenced here: PBMCs, sampled 30 days after allogeneic stem cell transplant. This clonotype was sampled from a male patient in his sixties who had an allogeneic stem cell transplant from an unrelated donor, so the T cells may come from the graft donor. Some clones in this sample may be carry-over from other donors' samples. The rearrangement uses TRBV9 and TRBJ1-2; TRBD1 aligns across 8 bases. The CDR3 sequence: CASSPTGGYGYTF. The CDR3 DNA sequence: TGTGCCAGCAGCCCTACAGGGGGCTATGGCTACACCTTC.